These 31 T cell receptor beta chains came from one sample sequenced in a study of graft-versus-host responses after intestinal transplantation (dated by TCRdb to the early 2020s). These receptors' antigens are unknown. The time point label here, explained by the study, means: cells obtained before transplantation from donor or recipient. Libraries were constructed by the immunoSEQ multiplex PCR assay. TCRdb provides this immuneACCESS table in a form limited to in-frame rearrangements. Some clones are lacking; in checked studies, under half of them reflect an unresolved V gene, and why the rest are absent is not known. The sample table holds tens of thousands of clones, of which roughly 78% were seen once. 0.93% of the sample lies in the top ten. The sample here was unstimulated CD8+ T cells sorted from spleen or lymph node cells, taken before transplant. Receptors originate from a human donor who was the organ donor for an intestinal transplant.

This clone showed up just once. This chain links TRBV7-6 with TRBJ2-7, with D perhaps TRBD2 (5 bases). The germline CDR1 and CDR2 sequences are SGHVS and FNYEAQ. The CDR3 spans 13 residues. The ends were cut back, 4 bases at V and 2 bases at J, with 9 bases in the middle. CDR3 coding DNA: TGTGCCAGCAGCTACGGGAATACCTACGAGCAGTACTTC. This encodes CASSYGNTYEQYF.

This clone has a handful of counts. This same CDR3 is encoded by further DNA sequences in the sample. The V gene is TRBV5-1, the J gene TRBJ2-7; D remains ambiguous. The germline V gene has CDR1 SGHRS and CDR2 YFSETQ. The CDR3 runs 11 residues. The V and J ends lost 0 bases and 4 bases respectively, with 2 bases between them. In DNA form, the CDR3 reads TGCGCCAGCAGCTTGGGGTACGAGCAGTACTTC. It translates to CASSLGYEQYF.

The CDR3 loop reads CASSQVSGEDEQFF. The CDR3 nucleotides read TGCGCCAGCAGCCAAGTGTCAGGGGAGGATGAGCAGTTCTTC. The chain carries TRBV4-1 and TRBJ2-1; D possibly matches TRBD1 or TRBD2 (6 bases each). The germline V gene encodes CDR1 MGHRA and CDR2 YSYEKL. The V gene lost 1 base and the J gene lost 8 bases, with 12 bases spanning the gap. This CDR3 is 14 amino acids long.

The chain uses TRBV7-2 and TRBJ2-3; 9 nucleotides align to TRBD2. CDR3 length: 14 amino acids. The V and J ends lost 8 bases and 4 bases, in that order; junction bases with no gene match: 7. Germline V gene sequence: CDR1 SGHTA, CDR2 FQGNSA. This CDR3 reads CASGHSGRSDTQYF. CDR3 coding DNA: TGTGCCAGCGGTCATAGCGGGAGATCAGATACGCAGTATTTT.

The chain recombines TRBV27 with TRBJ1-6; D perhaps matches TRBD1 (5 bases). The CDR3 totals 14 residues. CDR1 MNHEY and CDR2 SMNVEV come from the germline V gene (reference sequence). With 2 bases removed from V and 7 bases from J, the gap between germline ends came to 9 bases. The CDR3 DNA reads TGTGCCAGCAGTTTAAGGGGAGGGAATTCACCCCTCCACTTT. Translated, it gives CASSLRGGNSPLHF.

This chain connects TRBV19 to TRBJ2-1, with TRBD2 matching over 12 bases. Trimming cost V 7 bases and J 6 bases; bases outside gene matches: 7. Germline V CDR1 and CDR2: LNHDA, SQIVND (reference sequence). The CDR3 sequence is 15 residues long. CDR3 sequence (DNA): TGTGCCAGTACCCCCGGGACTAGCGGGTTCAATGAGCAGTTCTTC. This translates into CASTPGTSGFNEQFF.

The rearrangement links TRBV4-2 to TRBJ2-1; D possibly uses TRBD1 or TRBD2 (5 bases each). Germline CDR1 and CDR2: LGHNA and YNFKEQ. Trimming pared 4 bases from V and 3 bases from J, leaving 10 bases between. The CDR3 consists of 14 residues. The CDR3 DNA reads TGTGCCAGCAGCCCCGAGGGGAGCTACAATGAGCAGTTCTTC. Translated: CASSPEGSYNEQFF.

The chain carries TRBV6-1 and TRBJ2-7; TRBD1 aligns across 8 bases. V lost 10 bases to trimming and J lost 1 base; unmatched junction nucleotides: 6. The length of the CDR3 is 13 residues. Looked up from germline, CDR1 is MNHNS and CDR2 is SASEGT. The CDR3 nucleotides are TGTGCCACCATAGGACAGGGATCCTACGAGCAGTACTTC. It specifies CATIGQGSYEQYF.

The chain carries TRBV7-8 and TRBJ2-7; the D call may be TRBD1 or TRBD2 (5 bases each). V shed 2 bases and J shed 1 base, with 18 bases lying between them. This CDR3 comprises 17 residues. The V gene's germline CDR1 is SGHVS and CDR2 FQNEAQ. The CDR3 DNA reads as TGTGCCAGCAGCTTAATGAGGGGCGGCAGGAGATCCTACGAGCAGTACTTC. It specifies CASSLMRGGRRSYEQYF.

In nucleotides, the CDR3 is TGTGCCAGCAGTTACAGGGGCACCGGGGAGCTGTTTTTT. It translates to CASSYRGTGELFF. The chain uses TRBV6-5 and TRBJ2-2; D is perhaps TRBD1 (5 bases). The length of the CDR3 is 13 residues. Trimming stripped 2 bases from V and 4 bases from J, with 5 bases between. Per the germline V gene, CDR1 is MNHEY and CDR2 is SVGAGI.

The V call is TRBV11-2, the J call TRBJ2-7; 10 nucleotides align to TRBD1. The CDR3 has 14 residues. V was pared by 1 base and J by 3 bases, with 0 bases of the junction left unmatched. CDR1 SGHAT and CDR2 FQNNGV come from the germline V gene. CDR3 coding DNA: TGTGCCAGCAGCTTAGGGACAGGGGGCTACGAGCAGTACTTC. It specifies CASSLGTGGYEQYF.

This clone was observed once. The genes are TRBV2 and TRBJ1-2; D call uncertain. The CDR3 totals 10 residues. V lost 6 bases and J 12 bases, leaving 11 bases between the germline ends. Germline CDR1 is SNHLY and CDR2 is FYNNEI. DNA of the CDR3: TGTGCCAGCAGGCCCATCGCCCACACCTTC. Translating it yields CASRPIAHTF. Full variable domain (rest looked up from reference TRBV2 and TRBJ1-2): EPEVTQTPSHQVTQMGQEVILRCVPISNHLYFYWYRQILGQKVEFLVSFYNNEISEKSEIFDDQFSVERPDGSNFTLKIRSTKLEDSAMYFCASRPIAHTFGSGTRLTVV.

V gene TRBV28 combines with J gene TRBJ2-5, with D perhaps TRBD2 (5 bases). The DNA end favors TRBJ2-7, so the J call may be wrong. CDR1 and CDR2 from the germline V gene are MDHEN and SYDVKM. CDR3 length: 12 amino acids. The CDR3 is CASSQRVYEQYF. The CDR3, as DNA: TGTGCCAGCAGCCAGAGGGTCTACGAGCAGTACTTC.

J is TRBJ1-2 and V is TRBV6-1; tentative D call: TRBD1 (5 bases). V lost 0 bases, J lost 3 bases, and 8 bases lay in between. Germline-derived CDR1 and CDR2 are MNHNS and SASEGT. The CDR3 has 14 residues. Here the CDR3 reads CASSEAIRDYGYTF. The CDR3 DNA sequence: TGTGCCAGCAGTGAAGCAATCAGGGACTATGGCTACACCTTC.

The rearrangement uses TRBV7-9 and TRBJ2-1; D possibly corresponds to TRBD1 (5 bases). The CDR3 is made up of 17 amino acids. Trimming took off 4 bases at V and 7 bases at J, with 23 bases between the two ends. Per germline, CDR1 SEHNR and CDR2 FQNEAQ (reference sequence). CDR3 residues: CASSSTKWDQKGNEQFF. In DNA form, the CDR3 reads TGTGCCAGCAGCTCCACCAAGTGGGATCAGAAGGGGAATGAGCAGTTCTTC.

This rearrangement joins TRBV6-5 to TRBJ1-1; D is unresolved. Germline lookup yields CDR1 MNHEY and CDR2 SVGAGI. V was clipped by 0 bases and J by 0 bases, with 8 bases between them. The CDR3 spans 15 residues. CDR3 residues: CASSYSNQMNTEAFF. In nucleotides, the CDR3 is TGTGCCAGCAGTTACTCGAATCAAATGAACACTGAAGCTTTCTTT.

Remarks on this clone: Germline is not matched at one junction end, which may reflect a read error. The CDR3 loop is CARSRRPTSGRAPSSYNEQFF. CDR3 nucleotide sequence: TGCGCCCGCAGCCGGCGCCCAACTAGCGGGAGGGCCCCGAGCTCCTACAATGAGCAGTTCTTC. This chain links TRBV4-1 with TRBJ2-1; TRBD2 aligns across 13 bases. Germline V lookup: CDR1 MGHRA, CDR2 YSYEKL. The CDR3 has 21 amino acids.

The chain uses TRBV7-9 and TRBJ1-6; the D is unclear. Deletions cut 7 bases from V and 3 bases from J, with 13 bases between. This CDR3 is 15 amino acids long. The germline V gene encodes CDR1 SEHNR and CDR2 FQNEAQ (reference sequence). The CDR3 nucleotides are TGTGCCAGCAACCCGGCAGGACTCTATAATTCACCCCTCCACTTT. It yields the protein CASNPAGLYNSPLHF.

The V gene is TRBV7-7, the J gene TRBJ2-1, with D hard to call. V lost 1 base, J lost 12 bases, and 19 bases lay in between. This CDR3 comprises 15 residues. From germline, CDR1 is SSHAT and CDR2 FNYEAQ (reference sequence). This CDR3 reads CASSLVPSKLQRQFF. The CDR3 DNA reads TGTGCCAGCAGCTTAGTGCCCTCTAAACTCCAGCGGCAGTTCTTC.

This sequence joins TRBV2 and TRBJ2-3, with D perhaps matching TRBD2 (5 bases). Trimming took 6 bases from V and 3 from J, leaving 13 bases between them. Per germline, CDR1 SNHLY and CDR2 FYNNEI. The CDR3 is 14 residues long. The CDR3 DNA reads as TGTGCCAGCAGCCCGGGATTAGGGACAGATACGCAGTATTTT. It yields the protein CASSPGLGTDTQYF. The full variable domain, its missing parts supplied by reference TRBV2 and TRBJ2-3, is EPEVTQTPSHQVTQMGQEVILRCVPISNHLYFYWYRQILGQKVEFLVSFYNNEISEKSEIFDDQFSVERPDGSNFTLKIRSTKLEDSAMYFCASSPGLGTDTQYFGPGTRLTVL.

With respect to this clone: One end of the junction varies from germline; a read error may be responsible. The chain employs TRBV2 and TRBJ1-2; no firm D call. This CDR3 spans 15 amino acids. Germline CDR1 SNHLY, CDR2 FYNNEI. Written as DNA, the CDR3 is TGTGCCAGCAGGGAAGGACTCTCCCCTAACTATGGCTACACCTTC. It yields the protein CASREGLSPNYGYTF.

This chain joins TRBV11-2 and TRBJ2-5; 13 bases fit TRBD2. This CDR3 has 14 amino acids. The germline V gene encodes CDR1 SGHAT and CDR2 FQNNGV. The J segment lost 4 bases and the V segment lost 4 bases, leaving 0 bases of the junction unmatched. This CDR3 is CASSWTSGGETQYF. The CDR3 DNA is TGTGCCAGCAGCTGGACTAGCGGGGGAGAGACCCAGTACTTC.

The count of this clone is one. V usage is TRBV7-2 and J usage is TRBJ1-1; no reliable D call. The CDR3 loop spans 14 amino acids. Germline CDR1 is SGHTA and CDR2 is FQGNSA. V shed 3 bases and J shed 1 base, with 9 bases lying between them. The CDR3 protein is CASSFKSPNTEAFF. CDR3 in DNA: TGTGCCAGCAGCTTTAAGTCCCCGAACACTGAAGCTTTCTTT.

The chain carries TRBV9 and TRBJ2-1; D gene uncertain. V lost 4 bases to trimming and J lost 0 bases, with 14 bases between them. CDR3 length equals 16 residues. Per germline, CDR1 SGDLS and CDR2 YYNGEE. CDR3 protein: CASSPRLLFSYNEQFF. Here the CDR3 DNA reads TGTGCCAGCAGCCCCCGACTCCTATTCTCCTACAATGAGCAGTTCTTC. The complete variable domain, with remaining parts taken from reference TRBV9 and TRBJ2-1, reads DSGVTQTPKHLITATGQRVTLRCSPRSGDLSVYWYQQSLDQGLQFLIQYYNGEERAKGNILERFSAQQFPDLHSELNLSSLELGDSALYFCASSPRLLFSYNEQFFGPGTRLTVL.

This chain joins TRBV9 and TRBJ1-6, with no clear D. The V and J ends lost 4 bases and 9 bases respectively, with 17 bases between them. This CDR3 comprises 15 residues. Germline lookup yields CDR1 SGDLS and CDR2 YYNGEE. CDR3 coding DNA: TGTGCCAGCAGCTCTAGTTCGACATTGGGTTCACCCCTCCACTTT. This codes for CASSSSSTLGSPLHF.

The chain uses TRBV27 and TRBJ2-2; perhaps TRBD1 as D (5 bases). The V and J ends lost 4 bases and 1 base respectively, with 10 bases between them. This CDR3 region has 15 residues. Per germline, CDR1 MNHEY and CDR2 SMNVEV (reference sequence). CDR3 protein: CASSSVTGNTGELFF. In DNA form, the CDR3 reads TGTGCCAGCAGTTCCGTAACAGGGAACACCGGGGAGCTGTTTTTT.

This clone was recorded once. V usage is TRBV11-2 and J usage is TRBJ2-7; D remains unclear. V lost 5 bases to trimming and J lost 4 bases, with 3 bases between them. This CDR3 has 10 amino acids. Germline V gene sequence: CDR1 SGHAT, CDR2 FQNNGV. The CDR3 DNA is TGTGCCAGCAGCCTTTACGAGCAGTACTTC. Protein product: CASSLYEQYF.

V usage is TRBV4-1 and J usage is TRBJ2-1, with TRBD2 matching 9 bases. CDR1 is MGHRA and CDR2 is YSYEKL in the germline V gene. J gave up 0 bases and V 3 bases, and 6 bases lay outside the gene matches. The CDR3 runs 17 residues. CDR3 protein: CASSHYWRGGSYNEQFF. The CDR3 region has the DNA TGCGCCAGCAGCCATTATTGGCGGGGGGGCTCCTACAATGAGCAGTTCTTC.

The rearrangement uses TRBV5-4 and TRBJ1-5; D perhaps matches TRBD1 (6 bases). Trimming shortened V by 4 bases and J by 5 bases, and 19 bases separated the two germline ends. The length of the CDR3 is 16 residues. Germline CDR1 reads SGHNT; CDR2 reads YYREEE (reference sequence). The CDR3 sequence: CASSVGGGAVDQPQHF. CDR3 in DNA: TGTGCCAGCAGCGTGGGAGGGGGGGCGGTCGATCAGCCCCAGCATTTT.

This clone is a singleton in its sample. J is TRBJ2-2 and V is TRBV27; 11 bases are shared with TRBD2. Germline CDR1 is MNHEY and CDR2 is SMNVEV (reference sequence). Trimming took 5 bases from V and 0 from J; bases not matched to a gene: 5. The CDR3 is made up of 17 amino acids. The CDR3 region has the DNA TGTGCCAGCAGTCTCGGACTAGCGGGCGCGAACACCGGGGAGCTGTTTTTT. Translated: CASSLGLAGANTGELFF.

This clone was detected once. The gene calls are TRBV12-5 and TRBJ2-1; D remains ambiguous. Trimming stripped 1 base from V and 9 bases from J, with 4 bases between. The CDR3 is 11 amino acids. Germline loops: CDR1 LGHNT, CDR2 FRNRAP. The CDR3 loop reads CASGLGGEQFF. As DNA, the CDR3 is TGTGCTAGTGGTTTGGGGGGTGAGCAGTTCTTC. The variable domain in full, completed from reference TRBV12-5 and TRBJ2-1, reads DARVTQTPRHKVTEMGQEVTMRCQPILGHNTVFWYRQTMMQGLELLAYFRNRAPLDDSGMPKDRFSAEMPDATLATLKIQPSEPRDSAVYFCASGLGGEQFFGPGTRLTVL.